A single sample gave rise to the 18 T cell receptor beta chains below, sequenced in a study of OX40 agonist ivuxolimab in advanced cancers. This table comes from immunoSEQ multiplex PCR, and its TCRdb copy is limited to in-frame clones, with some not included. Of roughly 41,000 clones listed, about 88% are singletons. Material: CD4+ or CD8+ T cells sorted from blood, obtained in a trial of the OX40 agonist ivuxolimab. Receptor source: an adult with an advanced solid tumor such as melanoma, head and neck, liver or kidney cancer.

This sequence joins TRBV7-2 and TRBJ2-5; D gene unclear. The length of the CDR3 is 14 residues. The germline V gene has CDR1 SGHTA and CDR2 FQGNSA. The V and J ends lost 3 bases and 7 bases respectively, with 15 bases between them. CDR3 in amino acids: CASSFGSTSGTQYF. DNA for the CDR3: TGTGCCAGCAGCTTCGGCAGTACCTCGGGGACCCAGTACTTC.

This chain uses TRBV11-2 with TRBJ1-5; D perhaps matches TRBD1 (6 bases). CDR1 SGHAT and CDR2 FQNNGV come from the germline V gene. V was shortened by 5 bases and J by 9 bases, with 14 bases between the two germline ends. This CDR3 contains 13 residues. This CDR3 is CASSPQGRGPQHF. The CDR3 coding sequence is TGTGCCAGCAGCCCCCAGGGGAGGGGGCCCCAGCATTTT.

The CDR3: CASSLGGGGTDTQYF. CDR3 nucleotide sequence: TGTGCCAGCAGCTTAGGAGGGGGAGGGACAGATACGCAGTATTTT. This chain joins TRBV7-9 and TRBJ2-3; TRBD2 might be the D (7 bases). Germline V lookup: CDR1 SEHNR, CDR2 FQNEAQ (reference sequence). The ends were cut back, 1 base at V and 3 bases at J, with 11 bases in the middle. The CDR3 sequence is 15 residues long.

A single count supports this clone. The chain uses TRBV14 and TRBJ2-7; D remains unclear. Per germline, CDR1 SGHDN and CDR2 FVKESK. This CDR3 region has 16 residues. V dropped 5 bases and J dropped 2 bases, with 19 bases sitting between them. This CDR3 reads CASSEGPDARTYEQYF. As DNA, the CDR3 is TGTGCCAGCAGCGAAGGACCGGACGCAAGGACCTACGAGCAGTACTTC.

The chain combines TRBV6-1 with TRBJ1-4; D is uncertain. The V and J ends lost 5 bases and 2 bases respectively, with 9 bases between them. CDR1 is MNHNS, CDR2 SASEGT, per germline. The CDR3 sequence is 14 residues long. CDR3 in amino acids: CASSPPQTNEKLFF. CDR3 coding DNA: TGTGCCAGCAGTCCCCCCCAGACTAATGAAAAACTGTTTTTT.

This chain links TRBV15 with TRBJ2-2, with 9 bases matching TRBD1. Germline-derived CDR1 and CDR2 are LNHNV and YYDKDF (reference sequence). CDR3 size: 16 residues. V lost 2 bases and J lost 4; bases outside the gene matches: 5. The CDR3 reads CATSRPGTGSTGELFF. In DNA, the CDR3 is TGTGCCACCAGCAGACCCGGGACAGGGTCCACCGGGGAGCTGTTTTTT.

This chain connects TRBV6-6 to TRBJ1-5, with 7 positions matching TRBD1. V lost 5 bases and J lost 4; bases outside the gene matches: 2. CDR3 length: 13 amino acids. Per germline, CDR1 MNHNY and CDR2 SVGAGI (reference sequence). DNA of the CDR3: TGTGCCAGCAGTCGACAGGGTAATCAGCCCCAGCATTTT. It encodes CASSRQGNQPQHF.

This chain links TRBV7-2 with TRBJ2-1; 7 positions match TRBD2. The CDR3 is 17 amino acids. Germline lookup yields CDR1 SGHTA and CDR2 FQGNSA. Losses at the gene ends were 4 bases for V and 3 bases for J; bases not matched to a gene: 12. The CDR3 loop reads CASSSFLGLADYNEQFF. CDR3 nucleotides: TGTGCCAGCAGCTCATTTTTGGGGCTAGCGGACTACAATGAGCAGTTCTTC.

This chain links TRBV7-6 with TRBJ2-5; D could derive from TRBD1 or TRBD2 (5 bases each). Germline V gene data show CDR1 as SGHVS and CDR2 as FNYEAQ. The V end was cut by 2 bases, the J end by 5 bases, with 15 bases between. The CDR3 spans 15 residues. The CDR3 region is CASSLRQPSGETQYF. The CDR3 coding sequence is TGTGCCAGCAGCTTACGACAGCCCTCGGGGGAGACCCAGTACTTC.

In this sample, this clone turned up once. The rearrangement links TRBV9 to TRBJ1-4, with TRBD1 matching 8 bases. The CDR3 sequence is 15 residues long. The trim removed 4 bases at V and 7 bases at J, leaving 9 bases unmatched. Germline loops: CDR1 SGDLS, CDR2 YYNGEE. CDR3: CASSLWGQASEKLFF. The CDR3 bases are TGTGCCAGCAGCCTCTGGGGACAGGCGAGTGAAAAACTGTTTTTT. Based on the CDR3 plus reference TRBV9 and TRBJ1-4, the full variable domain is DSGVTQTPKHLITATGQRVTLRCSPRSGDLSVYWYQQSLDQGLQFLIQYYNGEERAKGNILERFSAQQFPDLHSELNLSSLELGDSALYFCASSLWGQASEKLFFGSGTQLSVL.

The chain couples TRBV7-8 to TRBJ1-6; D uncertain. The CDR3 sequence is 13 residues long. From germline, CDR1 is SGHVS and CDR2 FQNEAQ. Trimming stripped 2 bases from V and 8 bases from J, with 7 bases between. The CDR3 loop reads CASSLNSDSPLHF. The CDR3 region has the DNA TGTGCCAGCAGCTTAAATTCTGATTCACCCCTCCACTTT.

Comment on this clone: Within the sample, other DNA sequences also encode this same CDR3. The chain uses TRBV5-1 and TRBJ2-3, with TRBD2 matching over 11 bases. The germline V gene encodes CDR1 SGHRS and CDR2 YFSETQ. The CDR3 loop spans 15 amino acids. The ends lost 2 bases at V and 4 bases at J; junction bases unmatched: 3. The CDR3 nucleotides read TGCGCCAGCAGCTTAACTAGCGGGGGCGCAGATACGCAGTATTTT. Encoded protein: CASSLTSGGADTQYF. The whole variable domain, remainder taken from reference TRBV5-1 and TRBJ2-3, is KAGVTQTPRYLIKTRGQQVTLSCSPISGHRSVSWYQQTPGQGLQFLFEYFSETQRNKGNFPGRFSGRQFSNSRSEMNVSTLELGDSALYLCASSLTSGGADTQYFGPGTRLTVL.

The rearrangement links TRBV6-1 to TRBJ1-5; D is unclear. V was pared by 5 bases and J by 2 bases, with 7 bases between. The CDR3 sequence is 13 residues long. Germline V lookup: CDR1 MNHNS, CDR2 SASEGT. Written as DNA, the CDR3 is TGTGCCAGCAGTAACACAGGCAATCAGCCCCAGCATTTT. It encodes CASSNTGNQPQHF.

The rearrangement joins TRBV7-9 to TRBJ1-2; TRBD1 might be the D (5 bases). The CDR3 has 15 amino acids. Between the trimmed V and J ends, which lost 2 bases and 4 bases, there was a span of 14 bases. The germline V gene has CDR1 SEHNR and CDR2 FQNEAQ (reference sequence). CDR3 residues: CASSLQGRTSYGYTF. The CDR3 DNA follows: TGTGCCAGCAGCTTACAGGGCCGGACTTCCTATGGCTACACCTTC.

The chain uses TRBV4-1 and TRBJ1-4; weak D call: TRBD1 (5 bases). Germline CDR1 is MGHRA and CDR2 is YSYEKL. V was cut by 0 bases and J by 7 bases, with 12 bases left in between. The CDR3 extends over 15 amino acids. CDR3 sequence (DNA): TGCGCCAGCAGCCAAGAGTCAGGGAAAGGTGAAAAACTGTTTTTT. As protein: CASSQESGKGEKLFF.

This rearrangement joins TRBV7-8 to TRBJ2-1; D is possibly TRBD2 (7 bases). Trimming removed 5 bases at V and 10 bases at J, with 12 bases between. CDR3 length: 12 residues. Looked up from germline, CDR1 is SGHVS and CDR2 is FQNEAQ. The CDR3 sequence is CASSPGGREQFF. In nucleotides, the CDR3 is TGTGCCAGCAGCCCCGGGGGGCGAGAGCAGTTCTTC.

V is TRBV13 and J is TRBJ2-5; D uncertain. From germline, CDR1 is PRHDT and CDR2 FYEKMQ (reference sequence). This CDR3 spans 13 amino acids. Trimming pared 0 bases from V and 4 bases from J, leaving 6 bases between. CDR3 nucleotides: TGTGCCAGCAGCTTAGGGGGCAGAGAGACCCAGTACTTC. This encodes CASSLGGRETQYF.

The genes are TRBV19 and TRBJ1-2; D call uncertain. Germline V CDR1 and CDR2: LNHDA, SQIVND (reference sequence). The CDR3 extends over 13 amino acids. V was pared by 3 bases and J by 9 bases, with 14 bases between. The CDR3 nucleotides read TGTGCCAGTAGTATTGGACCCCGGAGGAGCTACACCTTC. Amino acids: CASSIGPRRSYTF.